The 29 T cell receptor beta chains below all came from one sample that was sequenced in a study of blood T cell repertoires in COVID-19. Assay used: immunoSEQ multiplex PCR; TCRdb lists only in-frame clones, some missing. The sample includes tens of thousands of clones, around nine tenths of them seen just once. The sample comprised peripheral blood. These receptor sequences come from a human donor in a cohort sampled during active COVID-19.

This clone has only one observation. The chain has TRBV6-2 or TRBV6-3 and TRBJ2-3; 8 bases line up with TRBD2. J was trimmed by 4 bases and V by 6 bases; bases with no gene match: 12. The CDR3 runs 16 residues. The germline gives CDR1 MNHEY, CDR2 SVGEGT. DNA of the CDR3: TGTGCCAGCAGCCAAGGATTCAGCGGGAGTCCAGATACGCAGTATTTT. Its protein product is CASSQGFSGSPDTQYF.

V gene TRBV27 combines with J gene TRBJ1-6; D gene unclear. CDR3 length: 13 residues. The germline V gene encodes CDR1 MNHEY and CDR2 SMNVEV (reference sequence). V was shortened by 3 bases and J by 5 bases, with 5 bases between the two germline ends. CDR3 sequence (DNA): TGTGCCAGCAGTTTGGCCCATAATTCACCCCTCCACTTT. Protein: CASSLAHNSPLHF.

The V gene is TRBV4-3, the J gene TRBJ2-3; maybe TRBD2 (6 bases). Germline V gene data show CDR1 as LGHNA and CDR2 as YSLEER. V lost 0 bases and J 6 bases, leaving 19 bases between the germline ends. The CDR3 is 17 residues long. Here the CDR3 reads CASSQDVRRSGSDTQYF. The DNA for the CDR3 is TGCGCCAGCAGCCAAGACGTACGGCGTAGCGGATCCGATACGCAGTATTTT.

The rearrangement uses TRBV6-5 and TRBJ1-3; TRBD1 matches at 7 bases. V shed 0 bases and J 4 bases; nucleotides not matched to a gene: 6. The CDR3 covers 16 residues. Per the germline V gene, CDR1 is MNHEY and CDR2 is SVGAGI. CDR3 in amino acids: CASSYSKGGLGNTIYF. The CDR3 coding sequence is TGTGCCAGCAGTTACTCGAAAGGGGGCCTCGGAAACACCATATATTTT.

This chain uses TRBV6-2 or TRBV6-3 with TRBJ2-7; tentatively, D is TRBD1 (6 bases). Trimming took off 4 bases at V and 3 bases at J, with 19 bases between the two ends. CDR3 length: 16 amino acids. CDR1 is MNHEY and CDR2 is SVGEGT in the germline V gene. DNA of the CDR3: TGTGCCAGCAGTTGGTCCGGGTCAGGGGACAACTACGAGCAGTACTTC. Its protein product is CASSWSGSGDNYEQYF.

As for this clone: Other DNA sequences in the same sample also yield this CDR3. This chain joins TRBV18 and TRBJ1-1, with 8 bases that match TRBD1. The CDR3 contains 14 residues. The V and J ends lost 3 bases and 5 bases, in that order; junction bases with no gene match: 5. Germline V lookup: CDR1 KGHSH, CDR2 LQKENI. The CDR3: CASSPGTGGTEAFF. In nucleotides, the CDR3 is TGTGCCAGCTCACCTGGGACAGGAGGGACTGAAGCTTTCTTT.

The gene calls are TRBV7-9 and TRBJ1-1; the D is unclear. Trimming pared 3 bases from V and 1 base from J, leaving 9 bases between. Per germline, CDR1 SEHNR and CDR2 FQNEAQ (reference sequence). There are 14 residues in the CDR3. The CDR3 DNA is TGTGCCAGCAGCTTCACGCGGGGGAACACTGAAGCTTTCTTT. Translated, it gives CASSFTRGNTEAFF.

V and J are TRBV30 and TRBJ1-2, with D maybe TRBD1 (5 bases). Germline V lookup: CDR1 GTSNPN, CDR2 SVGIG (reference sequence). The V gene lost 2 bases and the J gene lost 5 bases, with 12 bases spanning the gap. The CDR3 consists of 13 residues. The CDR3 here is CAWSPTGTYGYTF. The CDR3 DNA sequence: TGTGCCTGGAGTCCAACGGGGACTTATGGCTACACCTTC.

V is TRBV5-4 and J is TRBJ2-5, with 7 positions matching TRBD2. The CDR3 runs 15 residues. From germline, CDR1 is SGHNT and CDR2 YYREEE (reference sequence). J lost 10 bases, V lost 3 bases, and 15 bases had no gene match. The CDR3, as DNA: TGTGCCAGCAGCTCGGTTGGGGGGGACCCCCAGGACCAGTACTTC. Protein product: CASSSVGGDPQDQYF.

V and J are TRBV7-3 and TRBJ2-3; 9 bases match TRBD2. The CDR3 length is 14 residues. V was clipped by 9 bases and J by 2 bases; unmatched bases: 6. Per the germline V gene, CDR1 is SGHTA and CDR2 is FQGTGA. The CDR3 loop is CASCLAGLTDTQYF. For the CDR3, the DNA is TGTGCCAGTTGCCTAGCGGGACTCACAGATACGCAGTATTTT.

The chain recombines TRBV7-9 with TRBJ1-3, with unresolved D. The V end lost 7 bases, the J end lost 0 bases, and 4 bases lay between the germline ends. Germline values: CDR1 SEHNR, CDR2 FQNEAQ (reference sequence). CDR3 size: 12 residues. The CDR3: CASIGSGNTIYF. CDR3 sequence (DNA): TGTGCCAGCATCGGCTCTGGAAACACCATATATTTT.

The chain links TRBV28 to TRBJ2-2; 7 positions match TRBD2. V trimming: 4 bases; J trimming: 1 base; junction bases outside the gene matches: 3. Germline loops: CDR1 MDHEN, CDR2 SYDVKM. The CDR3 totals 15 residues. CDR3 loop: CASSSTSVNTGELFF. CDR3 nucleotide sequence: TGTGCCAGCAGTTCAACTAGCGTGAACACCGGGGAGCTGTTTTTT.

This chain uses TRBV7-2 with TRBJ2-1, with a possible D match to TRBD1 (8 bases). The CDR3 has 15 amino acids. Germline lookup yields CDR1 SGHTA and CDR2 FQGNSA. V was trimmed by 5 bases and J by 7 bases, leaving 18 bases between them. The chain's CDR3 is CASSKDREGWNEQFF. The CDR3 DNA reads as TGTGCCAGCAGCAAGGACAGGGAGGGTTGGAATGAGCAGTTCTTC. The full variable domain, completed using reference TRBV7-2 and TRBJ2-1, is GAGVSQSPSNKVTEKGKDVELRCDPISGHTALYWYRQSLGQGLEFLIYFQGNSAPDKSGLPSDRFSAERTGGSVSTLTIQRTQQEDSAVYLCASSKDREGWNEQFFGPGTRLTVL.

The chain uses TRBV3-1 (or the pseudogene TRBV3-2) and TRBJ2-7; D is possibly TRBD2 (5 bases). The CDR3 extends over 13 amino acids. Germline values: CDR1 LGHDT, CDR2 YNNKEL (reference sequence). V dropped 4 bases and J dropped 2 bases, with 9 bases sitting between them. CDR3 DNA: TGTGCCAGCAGCCGCAGCGGACCCTACGAGCAGTACTTC. Translating it yields CASSRSGPYEQYF.

The chain recombines TRBV9 with TRBJ2-2, with D perhaps TRBD2 (6 bases). This CDR3 has 18 residues. Trimming pared 4 bases from V and 1 base from J, leaving 20 bases between. Germline loops: CDR1 SGDLS, CDR2 YYNGEE. CDR3 loop: CASSSRTGGAGNTGELFF. In DNA, the CDR3 is TGTGCCAGCAGCAGCCGGACTGGGGGAGCGGGGAACACCGGGGAGCTGTTTTTT.

V gene TRBV6-5 combines with J gene TRBJ1-5; a possible D gene is TRBD1 (5 bases). The CDR3 spans 15 residues. Germline V gives CDR1 MNHEY, CDR2 SVGAGI. The ends were cut back, 0 bases at V and 4 bases at J, with 10 bases in the middle. CDR3 sequence (DNA): TGTGCCAGCAGTTACTCGTACAGGAGTAATCAGCCCCAGCATTTT. Amino acid sequence: CASSYSYRSNQPQHF.

V and J are TRBV29-1 and TRBJ2-1; unclear D gene. Per the germline V gene, CDR1 is SQVTM and CDR2 is ANQGSEA. This CDR3 comprises 10 residues. V lost 8 bases and J lost 7, with 9 bases in between. The CDR3 reads CSFKRNEQFF. The CDR3 DNA reads TGCAGCTTCAAGAGAAATGAGCAGTTCTTC.

V and J are TRBV6-2 or TRBV6-3 and TRBJ2-1; D may be TRBD2 (5 bases). V was trimmed by 0 bases and J by 8 bases, leaving 11 bases between them. This CDR3 has 14 amino acids. Germline V CDR1 and CDR2: MNHEY, SVGEGT. The CDR3 bases are TGTGCCAGCAGTTACTCACCAGCGGCGGATGAGCAGTTCTTC. Protein product: CASSYSPAADEQFF.

The chain uses TRBV5-1 and TRBJ2-2, with 12 bases identical to TRBD2. The CDR3 is 18 amino acids. In germline, CDR1 is SGHRS, CDR2 YFSETQ. The V segment lost 0 bases and the J segment 5 bases; nucleotides outside the gene matches: 8. CDR3 region: CASSLGLAGVGFTGELFF. The CDR3 nucleotides read TGCGCCAGCAGCTTGGGACTAGCGGGAGTTGGTTTTACCGGGGAGCTGTTTTTT.

The DNA for the CDR3 is TGTGCCAGCAGGGAGGGACGGATCTATGGCTACACCTTC. This gives the protein CASREGRIYGYTF. The chain links TRBV12-3 or TRBV12-4 to TRBJ1-2; maybe TRBD1 (5 bases). This CDR3 has 13 amino acids. V lost 6 bases and J lost 4, with 12 bases in between.

J is TRBJ1-4 and V is TRBV7-8, with 11 bases fitting TRBD1. Per germline, CDR1 SGHVS and CDR2 FQNEAQ. After removal of 4 bases from V and 3 bases from J, the junction contained 7 bases not matched to a gene. The CDR3 is 17 amino acids. The chain's CDR3 is CASSSRDRGAANEKLFF. The CDR3 bases are TGTGCCAGCAGCTCCCGGGACAGGGGGGCGGCTAATGAAAAACTGTTTTTT.

The J gene is TRBJ1-1, the V gene TRBV3-1 (or the pseudogene TRBV3-2); the D gene is possibly TRBD1 (6 bases). V lost 2 bases to trimming and J lost 1 base, with 11 bases between them. This CDR3 has 15 amino acids. Germline CDR1 LGHDT, CDR2 YNNKEL (reference sequence). The CDR3 is CASSQFLDRNTEAFF. The CDR3 DNA reads as TGTGCCAGCAGCCAATTTTTGGACAGGAACACTGAAGCTTTCTTT.

The genes are TRBV6-5 and TRBJ1-3; no definite D call. Germline V gene lookup returns CDR1 MNHEY and CDR2 SVGAGI. The CDR3 has 15 residues. Trimming cost V 8 bases and J 1 base, with 15 bases left between them. The CDR3 spells CASGGSSLSGNTIYF. DNA for the CDR3: TGTGCCAGCGGCGGCTCGTCCCTTTCTGGAAACACCATATATTTT.

The V and J genes are TRBV10-1 and TRBJ2-1; 7 positions agree with TRBD1. The CDR3 is 11 residues long. Germline loops: CDR1 WNHNN, CDR2 SYGVQD (reference sequence). The V segment lost 9 bases and the J segment 7 bases; nucleotides outside the gene matches: 3. CDR3 sequence reads: CASPQGNEQFF. As DNA, the CDR3 is TGCGCCAGTCCACAGGGGAATGAGCAGTTCTTC.

The genes are TRBV25-1 and TRBJ1-2, with D perhaps matching TRBD1 (6 bases). The CDR3 sequence is 14 residues long. Per the germline V gene, CDR1 is MGHDK and CDR2 is SYGVNS. Trimming shortened V by 10 bases and J by 6 bases, and 21 bases separated the two germline ends. Here the CDR3 reads CATARGAGGHGYTF. CDR3 sequence (DNA): TGTGCCACCGCCAGAGGTGCCGGGGGGCATGGCTACACCTTC.

The chain carries TRBV27 and TRBJ2-3, with TRBD2 matching over 7 bases. V lost 1 base, J lost 2 bases, and 6 bases stayed unmatched. Germline V gene data show CDR1 as MNHEY and CDR2 as SMNVEV (reference sequence). The CDR3 has 16 residues. CDR3 sequence (DNA): TGTGCCAGCAGTTTATTGAGTAGCGGGCACACAGATACGCAGTATTTT. It specifies CASSLLSSGHTDTQYF.

The chain is built from TRBV6-1 and TRBJ1-2; possible D gene TRBD1, 6 bases. V was cut by 2 bases and J by 8 bases, with 18 bases left in between. CDR3 size: 15 residues. Germline CDR1 MNHNS, CDR2 SASEGT. CDR3 coding DNA: TGTGCCAGCAGTGAATGGGGGGGGCGCGGAAGCGGCTACACCTTC. Encoded protein: CASSEWGGRGSGYTF.

The chain couples TRBV5-1 to TRBJ2-3; a weak D match, TRBD1 (5 bases). This CDR3 has 15 residues. Germline V gene sequence: CDR1 SGHRS, CDR2 YFSETQ. V was trimmed by 1 base and J by 0 bases, leaving 9 bases between them. CDR3 coding DNA: TGCGCCAGCAGCTTGTTGAAGGGGAGCACAGATACGCAGTATTTT. This gives the protein CASSLLKGSTDTQYF.

This clone was observed a handful of times. The J gene is TRBJ2-2, the V gene TRBV19; TRBD1 matches at 9 bases. The germline CDR1 and CDR2 sequences are LNHDA and SQIVND (reference sequence). With V trimmed by 7 bases and J by 3 bases, 6 bases remained unmatched. The CDR3 is 15 residues long. The CDR3 bases are TGTGCCAGTACCCCAGGGGACAGGGACACCGGGGAGCTGTTTTTT. Its protein product is CASTPGDRDTGELFF.